The entry below gives a single TCR beta chain sequence along with its context. Its antigen is undetermined. The V gene lost 2 bases and the J gene lost 3 bases, with 14 bases spanning the gap. Germline values: CDR1 SSHAT, CDR2 FNYEAQ (reference sequence). The CDR3 is made up of 15 amino acids. As to treatment: some 20 received Ad26.COV2.S at low or high dose, single or two shots; 5 received placebo; per-sample allocation not given. Day 63 after the first vaccine or placebo injection was the time point for sampling. The repertoire was sequenced with immunoSEQ multiplex PCR; TCRdb's copy has only in-frame clones and lacks some. The data show over 400,000 clones, about 90% seen once. The entry originates in a study of Ad26.COV2.S vaccination and SARS-CoV-2 variants. For the study at large: Doses of Ad26.COV2.S were injected into muscle once or twice, 56 days apart. General study results and limits: The TCR-based breadth and depth measures might underestimate overall T cell responses.

The V gene is TRBV7-7, the J gene TRBJ2-7; D might be TRBD1 or TRBD2, each matching 6 bases. The TCR was taken from a person between 18 and 65 years old who received the Ad26.COV2.S COVID-19 vaccine or a placebo. Sequencing was performed on peripheral blood, taken in a trial of Ad26.COV2.S vaccine versus placebo. The CDR3 loop is CASSLSTGANYEQYF. The CDR3 DNA follows: TGTGCCAGCAGCTTAAGTACGGGGGCAAACTACGAGCAGTACTTC.